This entry is about one TCR beta chain. Its antigen is not identified. This sample was included in a study of cytomegalovirus exposure and HLA in healthy donors. The overall study: Unique TCRs from HLA-typed donors, about 85 million of them, were held in an early data release. Study-wide results and limits: Solely CMV serostatus was available to characterize immune exposure.

PCR primers comprised 60 Vbeta and 13 Jbeta primers. Profiled with immunoSEQ multiplex PCR; TCRdb holds only in-frame clones, not every one. The data contain roughly 95,000 clones, roughly 80% of them singletons. V was pared by 7 bases and J by 2 bases, with 6 bases of the junction left unmatched. Germline CDR1 LNHDA, CDR2 SQIVND (reference sequence). The CDR3 spans 14 residues. Sequenced material: PBMCs. The clonotype comes from a man under 40 in good health and CMV-seropositive. The chain links TRBV19 to TRBJ2-3, with TRBD1 identical over 7 bases. CDR3 DNA: TGTGCCAGTACCCTTGGGACAGACACAGATACGCAGTATTTT. It specifies CASTLGTDTDTQYF. Full variable domain (rest looked up from reference TRBV19 and TRBJ2-3): DGGITQSPKYLFRKEGQNVTLSCEQNLNHDAMYWYRQDPGQGLRLIYYSQIVNDFQKGDIAEGYSVSREKKESFPLTVTSAQKNPTAFYLCASTLGTDTDTQYFGPGTRLTVL.